This T cell receptor (beta chain) was identified in a study of blood T cell repertoires in COVID-19. Study summary: Sites in the United States, Italy and Spain provided acute and convalescent COVID-19 samples. In each case, the material was cDNA or gDNA derived from T cells, B-cell-depleted T cells, or PBMCs.

The V gene's germline CDR1 is SGHRS and CDR2 YFSETQ. The CDR3 covers 15 residues. The V end was cut by 1 base, the J end by 0 bases, with 7 bases between. At least ten counts were recorded for this clone. Under the authors' procedure: Amplifying reference gene primers gave estimates of nucleated cell counts. Sequencing was performed with immunoSEQ multiplex PCR; in TCRdb, only in-frame clones are kept and a portion is missing. V, J and clone size reflect that table, while D and trimming were determined from the DNA. Found here are about 91,000 clones, approximately 82% of them singletons; the top ten hold about 7%.

Sequencing was done on a sample of peripheral blood. The chain recombines TRBV5-1 with TRBJ2-2; D might be TRBD2 (5 bases). This clonotype was sampled from a man aged 50-59 years with active or convalescent COVID-19. CDR3 sequence reads: CASSLFGANTGELFF. CDR3 DNA: TGCGCCAGCAGCTTGTTCGGGGCGAACACCGGGGAGCTGTTTTTT.